What follows are 5 T cell receptor beta chains derived from one specimen sequenced in a study of Graves' ophthalmopathy and Graves' hyperthyroidism. RNA transcripts provided the template for amplifying TCR beta CDR3 regions. An opening RT-PCR round employed HTBI primers and preceded a second-round multiplex PCR. TCRdb independently ran MiXCR on the multiplex PCR reads; one entry per CDR3 protein. This table has about 660,000 distinct CDR3 sequences, under 50% appearing once. The sample comprised peripheral blood. Receptors originate from an adult man with Graves' ophthalmopathy.

Details on this clonotype: A much larger clone differs by one base, so this may be a read error. The gene calls are TRBV26 and TRBJ1-1. TRBV26 is annotated as a pseudogene. This CDR3 is 13 amino acids long. In DNA, the CDR3 is TGTGCCAGTAATCCCCATCGGAACACTGAAGCTTTCTTT. Residues: CASNPHRNTEAFF.

The V call is TRBV29-1, the J call TRBJ1-1, with 7 bases fitting TRBD1. This CDR3 has 14 residues. J lost 3 bases, V lost 8 bases, and 12 bases had no gene match. CDR1 and CDR2 (germline): SQVTM, ANQGSEA. The CDR3 DNA follows: TGCAGCAGTTGGACAGGTGGATCGGACACTGAAGCTTTCTTT. Amino acids: CSSWTGGSDTEAFF.

For this clonotype: The junction shows a germline mismatch at one end, possibly a read error. The rearrangement uses TRBV10-3 and TRBJ1-1; TRBD1 aligns across 12 bases. The CDR3 length is 16 residues. Germline loops: CDR1 ENHRY, CDR2 SYGVKD. The CDR3 region has the DNA TGTGTCATCAGTGAGCGGGGACAGGGGGCCTCCAAATGGGCTTTCTTT. The encoded protein is CVISERGQGASKWAFF.

CDR3 amino acids: CAPTGSGNTIYF. CDR3 bases: TGTGCCCCGACAGGGTCTGGAAACACCATATATTTT. The chain links TRBV25-1 to TRBJ1-3; 7 positions agree with TRBD1. The CDR3 contains 12 residues. The J segment lost 1 base and the V segment lost 11 bases, leaving 2 bases of the junction unmatched. Germline V gene lookup returns CDR1 MGHDK and CDR2 SYGVNS.

The sample holds a few counts of this clonotype. The chain joins TRBV4-2 to TRBJ2-7, with D possibly being TRBD2 (6 bases). Between the trimmed V and J ends, which lost 0 bases and 6 bases, there was a span of 12 bases. Germline lookup yields CDR1 LGHNA and CDR2 YNFKEQ. This CDR3 is built from 14 residues. The CDR3 protein is CASSQERDLREQYF. CDR3 nucleotides: TGTGCCAGCAGCCAAGAGCGGGACCTCCGCGAGCAGTACTTC.